The rows below give T cell receptor beta chains drawn from one sample of a study of blood T cell repertoires in COVID-19. Clones were sequenced by immunoSEQ multiplex PCR, and TCRdb holds only the in-frame ones, with some missing. Counted here are 190,000 or so clones, 86% occurring once; the ten biggest clones make up 2.9%. Sequenced material: peripheral blood. The receptors come from a woman aged 25 to 39 with active or convalescent COVID-19. Both conserved end residues are part of each CDR3. D genes are given only for firm matches. Rows may omit the clone size; those that give it use once, few, many or a size class.

V gene,J gene,clone size,D gene,CDR3 DNA,CDR3 protein
TRBV27,TRBJ1-6,NA,TRBD1,TGTGCCAGCAGTTTAAGGGCAGGGGGCTCCTATAATTCACCCCTCCACTTT,CASSLRAGGSYNSPLHF
TRBV7-9,TRBJ1-2,NA,NA,TGTGCCAGCAGCTTAGCAGAGCTAGGGAGCTATGGCTACACCTTC,CASSLAELGSYGYTF
TRBV9,TRBJ1-6,NA,TRBD1,TGTGCCAGCAGCGGCAAAGGGGGCCAGGAGTCACCCCTCCACTTT,CASSGKGGQESPLHF
TRBV7-9,TRBJ2-5,NA,TRBD1,TGTGCCAGCAGCTCGACGGACAGGGGAGAGACCCAGTACTTC,CASSSTDRGETQYF
TRBV3-1/TRBV3-2,TRBJ1-1,NA,TRBD1,TGTGCCAGCAGCCTAATTACCCCGAACAGGGGCGGAACTTTCTTT,CASSLITPNRGGTFF
TRBV5-5,TRBJ2-7,NA,TRBD2,TGTGCCAGCAGCCCCGAGCCTAGCGGTTCCTACGAGCAGTACTTC,CASSPEPSGSYEQYF
TRBV19,TRBJ1-3,NA,TRBD1,TGTGCCAGTAGTCCCCCTTTCCGGGACAGCTCTGGAAACACCATATATTTT,CASSPPFRDSSGNTIYF
TRBV27,TRBJ1-6,NA,NA,TGTGCCAGCAGTTTCGTTGATTCACCCCTCCACTTT,CASSFVDSPLHF
TRBV19,TRBJ2-7,NA,TRBD1,TGTGCCAGTAGTATCGGACAGGGACCCTACTACGAGCAGTACTTC,CASSIGQGPYYEQYF
TRBV18,TRBJ1-5,NA,TRBD1,TGTGCCAGCTCACCAGGACAGGGGGAACAGCCCCAGCATTTT,CASSPGQGEQPQHF
TRBV7-9,TRBJ1-5,NA,TRBD1,TGTGCCAGCAGCTTACAGGGGGATCAGCCCCAGCATTTT,CASSLQGDQPQHF
TRBV10-2,TRBJ2-7,NA,NA,TGCGCCAGCAGGGGCGCCTACGAGCAGTACTTC,CASRGAYEQYF
TRBV19,TRBJ1-1,once,TRBD1,TGTGCCAGTAGTATAGGTGGACAGGGAGCAAGCACTGAAGCTTTCTTT,CASSIGGQGASTEAFF
TRBV5-5,TRBJ2-5,NA,TRBD1,TGTGCCAGCAAAGGGGGCGCTGGAAAAGAGACCCAGTACTTC,CASKGGAGKETQYF
TRBV11-3,TRBJ2-5,NA,NA,TGTGCCAGCAGCTTAGGGGGCGTCCAAGAGACCCAGTACTTC,CASSLGGVQETQYF
TRBV7-9,TRBJ2-5,NA,TRBD2,TGTGCCAGCAGCTTCCCGGGGGGGCGAGAGACCCAGTACTTC,CASSFPGGRETQYF